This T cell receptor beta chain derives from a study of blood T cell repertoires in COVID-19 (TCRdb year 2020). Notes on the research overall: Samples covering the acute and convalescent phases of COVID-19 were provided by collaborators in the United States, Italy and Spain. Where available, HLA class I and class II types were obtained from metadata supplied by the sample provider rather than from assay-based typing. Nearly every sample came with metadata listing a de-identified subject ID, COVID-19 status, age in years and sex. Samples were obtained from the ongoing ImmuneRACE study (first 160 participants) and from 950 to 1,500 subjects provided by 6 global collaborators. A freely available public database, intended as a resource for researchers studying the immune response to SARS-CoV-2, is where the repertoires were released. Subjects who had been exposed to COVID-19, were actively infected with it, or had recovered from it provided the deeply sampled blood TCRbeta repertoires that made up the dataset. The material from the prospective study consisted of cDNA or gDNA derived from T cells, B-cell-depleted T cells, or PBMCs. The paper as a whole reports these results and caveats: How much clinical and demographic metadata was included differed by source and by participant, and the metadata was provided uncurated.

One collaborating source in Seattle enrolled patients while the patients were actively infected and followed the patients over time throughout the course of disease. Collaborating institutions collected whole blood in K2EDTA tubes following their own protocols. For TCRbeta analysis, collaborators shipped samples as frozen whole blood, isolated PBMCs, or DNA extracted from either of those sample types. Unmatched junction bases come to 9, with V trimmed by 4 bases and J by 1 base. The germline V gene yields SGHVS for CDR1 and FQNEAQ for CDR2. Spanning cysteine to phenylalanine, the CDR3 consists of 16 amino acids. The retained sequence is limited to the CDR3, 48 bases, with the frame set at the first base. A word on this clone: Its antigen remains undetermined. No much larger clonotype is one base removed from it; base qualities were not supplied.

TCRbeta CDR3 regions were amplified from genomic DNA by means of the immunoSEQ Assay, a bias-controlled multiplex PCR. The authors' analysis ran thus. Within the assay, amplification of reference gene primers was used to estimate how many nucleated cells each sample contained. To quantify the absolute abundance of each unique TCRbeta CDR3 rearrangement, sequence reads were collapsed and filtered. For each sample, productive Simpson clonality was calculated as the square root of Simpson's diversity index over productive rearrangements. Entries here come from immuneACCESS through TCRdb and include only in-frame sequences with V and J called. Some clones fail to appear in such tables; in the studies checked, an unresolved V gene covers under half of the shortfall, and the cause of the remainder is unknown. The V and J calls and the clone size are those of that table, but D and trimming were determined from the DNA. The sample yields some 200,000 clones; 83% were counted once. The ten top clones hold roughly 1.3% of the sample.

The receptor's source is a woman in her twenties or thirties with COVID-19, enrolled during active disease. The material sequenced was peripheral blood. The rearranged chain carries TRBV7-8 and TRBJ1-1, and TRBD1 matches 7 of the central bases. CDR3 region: CASSSPRQGSNTEAFF. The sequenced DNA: TGTGCCAGCAGCTCCCCAAGACAGGGCTCGAACACTGAAGCTTTCTTT.